This T cell receptor (beta chain) was identified during a study of spatial heterogeneity in lung cancer. The time point is: sample taken at primary tumor resection. The donors, 70 to 80 patients with untreated early-stage non-small cell lung cancer, provided the samples. Unsorted whole RNA of tumor, nontumor lung or frozen PBMC was sequenced. A distinct unique molecular identifier was carried by each TCR cDNA molecule. Via MiXCR, TCRdb re-called the 5' RACE reads, giving one row per CDR3 protein. The data contain 3,000 to 4,000 distinct CDR3 sequences, approximately 5.6% of them singletons. This clonotype is labeled medium-sized. Antigen: not known. Findings of the study overall: Higher tumor mutation counts went along with higher counts of expanded intratumoral alpha and beta TCRs. As ubiquitous and regional nonsynonymous mutations varied, counts of ubiquitous and regional expanded TCRs tracked them, respectively.

The sequence came from a male donor with early-stage non-small cell lung cancer. The source was lung tumor tissue, collected at surgery.

CDR3 nucleotides: TGCGCCAGCAGCTTAGGACACCCGAACACTGAAGCTTTCTTT. Its translation is CASSLGHPNTEAFF. V gene TRBV5-1 combines with J gene TRBJ1-1; perhaps TRBD1 as D (5 bases). The germline V and J ends were trimmed by 2 bases and 1 base, with 9 bases remaining between them. This CDR3 comprises 14 residues. Looked up from germline, CDR1 is SGHRS and CDR2 is YFSETQ. Full variable domain (missing parts from reference TRBV5-1 and TRBJ1-1): KAGVTQTPRYLIKTRGQQVTLSCSPISGHRSVSWYQQTPGQGLQFLFEYFSETQRNKGNFPGRFSGRQFSNSRSEMNVSTLELGDSALYLCASSLGHPNTEAFFGQGTRLTVV.